A selection of T cell receptor beta chains follows, all from one sample in a study of blood T cell repertoires in COVID-19. Repertoires were generated with immunoSEQ multiplex PCR, while TCRdb's copy carries only in-frame clones and drops some. The table records some 220,000 clones, 85% of them present only once. Material for sequencing was peripheral blood. Every receptor here comes from a woman aged 55 to 70 with active or convalescent COVID-19. CDR3s include the opening cysteine and the closing phenylalanine or tryptophan. Fields, in order: V gene, J gene, clone size, D gene, CDR3 DNA, CDR3 protein. The D gene is left open where the match is weak. Clone size appears in some rows only: once, few, many, or a class for an expanded clone.

v_call: TRBV28; j_call: TRBJ1-2; clone_size: NA; d_call: NA; cdr3_nt: TGTGCCAGCAGTGGGGCAGACTATGGCTACACCTTC; cdr3_aa: CASSGADYGYTF
v_call: TRBV5-4; j_call: TRBJ2-3; clone_size: NA; d_call: TRBD2; cdr3_nt: TGTGCCAGCACAATAGCGGGAGGGATCACAGATACGCAGTATTTT; cdr3_aa: CASTIAGGITDTQYF
v_call: TRBV28; j_call: TRBJ2-3; clone_size: NA; d_call: TRBD1; cdr3_nt: TGTGCCAACCGACAGGGGGGCACAGATACGCAGTATTTT; cdr3_aa: CANRQGGTDTQYF
v_call: TRBV5-1; j_call: TRBJ2-7; clone_size: once; d_call: NA; cdr3_nt: TGCGCCAGCAGCTCCCAGACGGGATACGAGCAGTACTTC; cdr3_aa: CASSSQTGYEQYF
v_call: TRBV18; j_call: TRBJ2-7; clone_size: few; d_call: TRBD2; cdr3_nt: TGTGCCAGCTCACCTTCCGGAGGCGGGAGGGCCGGGGAGCAGTACTTC; cdr3_aa: CASSPSGGGRAGEQYF
v_call: TRBV28; j_call: TRBJ2-4; clone_size: NA; d_call: NA; cdr3_nt: TGTGCCAGCAATGTCCGACAGTTCTCACCGCTAGCCAAAAACATTCAGTACTTC; cdr3_aa: CASNVRQFSPLAKNIQYF
v_call: TRBV10-1; j_call: TRBJ2-2; clone_size: few; d_call: NA; cdr3_nt: TGCGCCAGCAGTGAGTTGGAGGGCTTCGCCGGGGAGCTGTTTTTT; cdr3_aa: CASSELEGFAGELFF
v_call: TRBV7-9; j_call: TRBJ1-2; clone_size: once; d_call: NA; cdr3_nt: TGTGCCAGCAGCTTAGGGGCAGAGCTCAACCATGGCTACACCTTC; cdr3_aa: CASSLGAELNHGYTF
v_call: TRBV28; j_call: TRBJ1-5; clone_size: few; d_call: NA; cdr3_nt: TGTGCCAGCAGTTCATCGGTTCAGCCCCAGCATTTT; cdr3_aa: CASSSSVQPQHF
v_call: TRBV13; j_call: TRBJ1-3; clone_size: NA; d_call: NA; cdr3_nt: TGTGCCAGCAGCTATGGAAGGAGCTCTGGAAACACCATATATTTT; cdr3_aa: CASSYGRSSGNTIYF
v_call: TRBV10-3; j_call: TRBJ1-6; clone_size: NA; d_call: NA; cdr3_nt: TGTGCCATCGCAGGGGCGGCCTCCGAACCCCTCCACTTT; cdr3_aa: CAIAGAASEPLHF
v_call: TRBV19; j_call: TRBJ1-5; clone_size: NA; d_call: NA; cdr3_nt: TGTGCCACCAAATACCCGCGGGCAGGAGGCAATCAGCCCCAGCATTTT; cdr3_aa: CATKYPRAGGNQPQHF
v_call: TRBV19; j_call: TRBJ2-1; clone_size: NA; d_call: NA; cdr3_nt: TGTGCCAGTAGTATTCGAGATTCGGGTGAGCAGTTCTTC; cdr3_aa: CASSIRDSGEQFF
v_call: TRBV5-4; j_call: TRBJ2-1; clone_size: NA; d_call: TRBD2; cdr3_nt: TGTGCCAGCAGGGAGACTAGCGGGGGCTACAATGAGCAGTTCTTC; cdr3_aa: CASRETSGGYNEQFF
v_call: TRBV6-5; j_call: TRBJ1-6; clone_size: NA; d_call: TRBD1; cdr3_nt: TGTGCCAGCAGGAATGAGGACAGGGGGATCTCACCCCTCCACTTT; cdr3_aa: CASRNEDRGISPLHF
v_call: TRBV18; j_call: TRBJ1-3; clone_size: NA; d_call: TRBD1; cdr3_nt: TGTGCCAGCTCACCAGGGTCAGGGGGCACTGGAAACACCATATATTTT; cdr3_aa: CASSPGSGGTGNTIYF
v_call: TRBV6-5; j_call: TRBJ2-1; clone_size: NA; d_call: TRBD2; cdr3_nt: TGTGCCAGCAGTTACCAGCCGCCTAGCGGGAGGAATGAGCAGTTCTTC; cdr3_aa: CASSYQPPSGRNEQFF
v_call: TRBV5-1; j_call: TRBJ1-1; clone_size: NA; d_call: NA; cdr3_nt: TGCGCCAGCAGCCCTAACAGGGTCGGGCAGAACACTGAAGCTTTCTTT; cdr3_aa: CASSPNRVGQNTEAFF
v_call: TRBV11-2; j_call: TRBJ1-2; clone_size: once; d_call: NA; cdr3_nt: TGTGCCAGCAGCTTAGTGCCAGGAGGCTACACCTTC; cdr3_aa: CASSLVPGGYTF
v_call: TRBV6-6; j_call: TRBJ1-5; clone_size: NA; d_call: NA; cdr3_nt: TGTGCCAGCAGTTATGGAGGGCGGGGACAGCCCCAGCATTTT; cdr3_aa: CASSYGGRGQPQHF
v_call: TRBV6-1; j_call: TRBJ1-6; clone_size: NA; d_call: NA; cdr3_nt: TGTGCCAGCAGTGAATACGGAGGATCTAATAATTCACCCCTCCACTTT; cdr3_aa: CASSEYGGSNNSPLHF
v_call: TRBV3-1/TRBV3-2; j_call: TRBJ2-7; clone_size: NA; d_call: TRBD2; cdr3_nt: TGTGCCAGCAGCCAAGGAGGGACTAGCGGGAGAAGACGCGAGCAGTACTTC; cdr3_aa: CASSQGGTSGRRREQYF
v_call: TRBV27; j_call: TRBJ1-1; clone_size: NA; d_call: NA; cdr3_nt: TGTGCCAGCAGTTTAGGCCCCATGAACACTGAAGCTTTCTTT; cdr3_aa: CASSLGPMNTEAFF
v_call: TRBV7-9; j_call: TRBJ2-7; clone_size: NA; d_call: NA; cdr3_nt: TGTGCCAGCAGCCCTGAGATGGTCTCCTACGAGCAGTACTTC; cdr3_aa: CASSPEMVSYEQYF
v_call: TRBV5-6; j_call: TRBJ2-2; clone_size: NA; d_call: NA; cdr3_nt: TGTGCCAGCAGCTCTCTGCCCCTAAACACCGGGGAGCTGTTTTTT; cdr3_aa: CASSSLPLNTGELFF
v_call: TRBV5-1; j_call: TRBJ2-5; clone_size: NA; d_call: NA; cdr3_nt: TGCGCCAGCAGCTTCCCGCGGGACGCCAGACAAGAGACCCAGTACTTC; cdr3_aa: CASSFPRDARQETQYF
v_call: TRBV11-2; j_call: TRBJ1-1; clone_size: NA; d_call: NA; cdr3_nt: TGTGCCAGCAGCTTAACCGTCAAGACAGGCCGAAACACTGAAGCTTTCTTT; cdr3_aa: CASSLTVKTGRNTEAFF
v_call: TRBV4-2; j_call: TRBJ2-7; clone_size: few; d_call: NA; cdr3_nt: TGTGCCAGCAGCCAAGGTGGGGACAAGAATGGCGAGCAGTACTTC; cdr3_aa: CASSQGGDKNGEQYF
v_call: TRBV13; j_call: TRBJ2-1; clone_size: NA; d_call: TRBD2; cdr3_nt: TGTGCCAGCAGCGGAGGGGGACCGGGACTAGCGGGGAATGAGCAGTTCTTC; cdr3_aa: CASSGGGPGLAGNEQFF
v_call: TRBV5-1; j_call: TRBJ1-1; clone_size: NA; d_call: TRBD1; cdr3_nt: TGCGCCAGCAGCTTGTTGACAGGGGTTCTTACTGAAGCTTTCTTT; cdr3_aa: CASSLLTGVLTEAFF
v_call: TRBV2; j_call: TRBJ2-5; clone_size: NA; d_call: NA; cdr3_nt: TGTGCCAGCAGTGAAGAAGAGGGGAACAGGGCAGAGACCCAGTACTTC; cdr3_aa: CASSEEEGNRAETQYF
v_call: TRBV7-2; j_call: TRBJ1-5; clone_size: NA; d_call: NA; cdr3_nt: TGTGCCAGCAGCTTATGGGGCCCCCATAGCAATCAGCCCCAGCATTTT; cdr3_aa: CASSLWGPHSNQPQHF
v_call: TRBV27; j_call: TRBJ1-1; clone_size: NA; d_call: NA; cdr3_nt: TGTGCCAGCAGCAAGGACAGCATGAACACTGAAGCTTTCTTT; cdr3_aa: CASSKDSMNTEAFF
v_call: TRBV28; j_call: TRBJ2-1; clone_size: NA; d_call: NA; cdr3_nt: TGTGCCAGCAGTTCCCCCTCTGGTAGCTCCTACAATGAGCAGTTCTTC; cdr3_aa: CASSSPSGSSYNEQFF
v_call: TRBV5-1; j_call: TRBJ2-3; clone_size: NA; d_call: TRBD2; cdr3_nt: TGCGCCAGCAGCCCGCGTGGGCGGGAGGTGGTAGATACGCAGTATTTT; cdr3_aa: CASSPRGREVVDTQYF
v_call: TRBV27; j_call: TRBJ2-3; clone_size: NA; d_call: NA; cdr3_nt: TGTGCCAGCAGCCTTATCGGGACTAGTGGGAGACAGGGTACGCAGTATTTT; cdr3_aa: CASSLIGTSGRQGTQYF
v_call: TRBV5-1; j_call: TRBJ1-5; clone_size: NA; d_call: NA; cdr3_nt: TGCGCCAGCAGCTTGGTAGGGGGCAATCAGCCCCAGCATTTT; cdr3_aa: CASSLVGGNQPQHF
v_call: TRBV19; j_call: TRBJ1-2; clone_size: NA; d_call: NA; cdr3_nt: TGTGCCAGTAGTCTCCACCAGGGCGGCTATGGCTACACCTTC; cdr3_aa: CASSLHQGGYGYTF
v_call: TRBV3-1/TRBV3-2; j_call: TRBJ2-5; clone_size: NA; d_call: NA; cdr3_nt: TGTGCCAGCAGCCAAGACGGGTTTGGGACCCAGTACTTC; cdr3_aa: CASSQDGFGTQYF
v_call: TRBV7-2; j_call: TRBJ2-5; clone_size: NA; d_call: NA; cdr3_nt: TGTGCCAGCAGCTTAGTGGGCGTTGAGACCCAGTACTTC; cdr3_aa: CASSLVGVETQYF
v_call: TRBV6-5; j_call: TRBJ1-5; clone_size: NA; d_call: NA; cdr3_nt: TGTGCCAGCAGTTACCCGCCAGGCTGGCAGCCCCAGCATTTT; cdr3_aa: CASSYPPGWQPQHF
v_call: TRBV25-1; j_call: TRBJ1-5; clone_size: NA; d_call: NA; cdr3_nt: TGTGCCAGCAGTGAGGGAGGCGTGGGATTGCAGCCCCAGCATTTT; cdr3_aa: CASSEGGVGLQPQHF
v_call: TRBV29-1; j_call: TRBJ2-7; clone_size: NA; d_call: TRBD2; cdr3_nt: TGCAGCGCCCTGGGTAGCGGGCACTCCTACGAGCAGTACTTC; cdr3_aa: CSALGSGHSYEQYF
v_call: TRBV19; j_call: TRBJ2-4; clone_size: NA; d_call: NA; cdr3_nt: TGTGCCAGTAGTGGGGTTCAGGGACTAGCCAAAAACATTCAGTACTTC; cdr3_aa: CASSGVQGLAKNIQYF
v_call: TRBV6-1; j_call: TRBJ2-1; clone_size: NA; d_call: NA; cdr3_nt: TGTGCCAGCAGTGAGGGATTTAAAGGGGGAAATGAGCAGTTCTTC; cdr3_aa: CASSEGFKGGNEQFF
v_call: TRBV7-8; j_call: TRBJ1-2; clone_size: NA; d_call: NA; cdr3_nt: TGTGCCAGCAGCAGAACTCCTCGGGTATCTGACACCTTC; cdr3_aa: CASSRTPRVSDTF
v_call: TRBV6-5; j_call: TRBJ2-7; clone_size: NA; d_call: NA; cdr3_nt: TGTGCCAGCAGTCCTACGATGAGCGGAGCATACGAGCAGTACTTC; cdr3_aa: CASSPTMSGAYEQYF
v_call: TRBV5-1; j_call: TRBJ2-3; clone_size: NA; d_call: TRBD2; cdr3_nt: TGCGCCAGCAGCTTCGGGACTAGCGGGACGGCAGATACGCAGTATTTT; cdr3_aa: CASSFGTSGTADTQYF
v_call: TRBV10-2; j_call: TRBJ2-7; clone_size: NA; d_call: NA; cdr3_nt: TGCGCCAGCAGCACAGGGTCCCACGAGCAGTACTTC; cdr3_aa: CASSTGSHEQYF